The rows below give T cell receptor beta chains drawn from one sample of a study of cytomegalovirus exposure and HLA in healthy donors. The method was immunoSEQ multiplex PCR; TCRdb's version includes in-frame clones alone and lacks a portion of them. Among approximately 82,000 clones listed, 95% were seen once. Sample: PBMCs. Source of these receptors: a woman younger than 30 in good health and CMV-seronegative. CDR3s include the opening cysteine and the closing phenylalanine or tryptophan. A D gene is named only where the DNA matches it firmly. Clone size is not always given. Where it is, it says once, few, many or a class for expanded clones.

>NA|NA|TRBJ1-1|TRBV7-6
TGTGCCAGCCTTTCGGGGGGTAATGAAGCTTTCTTT
CASLSGGNEAFF
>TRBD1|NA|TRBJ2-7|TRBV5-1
TGCGCCAGCAGCTTACTGGACAGGGACGAGCAGTACTTC
CASSLLDRDEQYF
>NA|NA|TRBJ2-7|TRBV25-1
TGTGCCAGCAGTCTCTGGGCAGGGATGGATTCACAGTACTTC
CASSLWAGMDSQYF
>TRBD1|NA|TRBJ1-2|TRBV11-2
TGTGCCAGCAGCCTAAGTTGGACAGGGCGCGGTGGCTACACCTTC
CASSLSWTGRGGYTF
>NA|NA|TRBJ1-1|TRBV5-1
TGCGCCAGCAGCCCCACAGGGAACACTGAAGCTTTCTTT
CASSPTGNTEAFF
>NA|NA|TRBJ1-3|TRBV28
TGTGCCAGCAGTTTATACCGACAGGTCTCTGGAAACACCATATATTTT
CASSLYRQVSGNTIYF
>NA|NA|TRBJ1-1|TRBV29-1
TGCAGCGTGCGGGGCCCTGAAGCTTTCTTT
CSVRGPEAFF
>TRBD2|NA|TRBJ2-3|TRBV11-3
TGTGCCAGCAGCTTAGGTAGACGGGAGGCGAACACAGATACGCAGTATTTT
CASSLGRREANTDTQYF
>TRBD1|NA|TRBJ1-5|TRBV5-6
TGTGCCAGCAGCCCCGGACAGGGGGGTCAGCCCCAGCATTTT
CASSPGQGGQPQHF
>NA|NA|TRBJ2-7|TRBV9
TGTGCCAGCAGCGTAGGGGGGGAAAGCTACGAGCAGTACTTC
CASSVGGESYEQYF
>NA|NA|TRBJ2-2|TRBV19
TGTGCCAGTACCCCGGCGGGCGGGGAGCTGTTTTTT
CASTPAGGELFF
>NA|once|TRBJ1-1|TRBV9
TGTGCCAGCAGCGTAGCCGGGGGGGCGGAGATGAACACTGAAGCTTTCTTT
CASSVAGGAEMNTEAFF
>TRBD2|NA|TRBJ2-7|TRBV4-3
TGCGCCAGCAGCCAAGATGGTGTGTCCGCGGGGGGGCCTCACGAGCAGTACTTC
CASSQDGVSAGGPHEQYF
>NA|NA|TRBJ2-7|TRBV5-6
TGTGCCAGCAGGAAGACAGGAGAGCCCTACGAGCAGTACTTC
CASRKTGEPYEQYF
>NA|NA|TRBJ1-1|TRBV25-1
TGTGCCAGCAGTGACGAGGGCCTATCTAGATATGAAGCTTTCTTT
CASSDEGLSRYEAFF
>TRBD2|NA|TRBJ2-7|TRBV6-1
TGTGCCAGCAGTGAAAGAACCCCTGGGGCTAGCGGATTATACGAGCAGTACTTC
CASSERTPGASGLYEQYF
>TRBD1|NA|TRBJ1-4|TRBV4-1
TGCGCCAGCAGCCAAGAACCAGGGGGTGGTCAGGAAAAACTGTTTTTT
CASSQEPGGGQEKLFF
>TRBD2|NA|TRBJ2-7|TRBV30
TGTGCCCGCGGGGGTGGCTTGGAGCAGTACTTC
CARGGGLEQYF
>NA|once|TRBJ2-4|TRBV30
TGTGCCTGGAGTGTGGCGGACATTCAGTACTTC
CAWSVADIQYF
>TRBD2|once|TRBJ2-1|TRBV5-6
TGTGCCAGCAGCTTGAACGGCGGGGGGGCCATTGATGAGCAGTTCTTC
CASSLNGGGAIDEQFF
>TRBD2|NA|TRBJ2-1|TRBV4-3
TGCGCCAGCAGCCAAAAAGGACTAGCGGGAGGAACCTCCATTTACAATGAGCAGTTCTTC
CASSQKGLAGGTSIYNEQFF
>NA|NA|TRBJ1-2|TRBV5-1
TGCGCCAGCAGCTTAGCAGGGGACTATGGCTACACCTTC
CASSLAGDYGYTF
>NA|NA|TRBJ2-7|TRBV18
TGTGCCAGCTCACCCCCGGTCCAGGGTCGGTACGAGCAGTACTTC
CASSPPVQGRYEQYF
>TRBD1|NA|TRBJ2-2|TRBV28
TGTGCCAGCAGTTCCGGGACAGGCGGGGAGCTGTTTTTT
CASSSGTGGELFF
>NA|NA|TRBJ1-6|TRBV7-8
TGTGCCAGCAGCCCTAGCCCCAGGGGTAGTGTCTCACCCCTCCACTTT
CASSPSPRGSVSPLHF
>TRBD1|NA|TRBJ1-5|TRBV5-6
TGTGCCAGCAGCCCAAGACAGGGGGCAGCTCAGCCCCAGCATTTT
CASSPRQGAAQPQHF
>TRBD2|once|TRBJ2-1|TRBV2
TGTGCCAGCAGTGTCGATAGCGGGGCCTACAATGAGCAGTTCTTC
CASSVDSGAYNEQFF
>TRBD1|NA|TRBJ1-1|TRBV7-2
TGTGCCAGCAGTTCCCTAGACAGGGGGCTCGTGAGGACTGAAGCTTTCTTT
CASSSLDRGLVRTEAFF
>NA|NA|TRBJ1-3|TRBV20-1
TGCAGTGCCCCGTATGGAAACACCATATATTTT
CSAPYGNTIYF
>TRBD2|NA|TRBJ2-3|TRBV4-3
TGCGCCAGCAGCCAAGATGGGACTAGCGGGGCAGATACGCAGTATTTT
CASSQDGTSGADTQYF
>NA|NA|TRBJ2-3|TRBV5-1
TGCGCCAGCAAGGGGGAGCCCACAGATACGCAGTATTTT
CASKGEPTDTQYF
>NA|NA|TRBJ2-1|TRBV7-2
TGTGCCAGCAGCCTCCCCTCCTACAATGAGCAGTTCTTC
CASSLPSYNEQFF
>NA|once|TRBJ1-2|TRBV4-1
TGCGCCAGCAGAGGCAGGAACTATGGCTACACCTTC
CASRGRNYGYTF
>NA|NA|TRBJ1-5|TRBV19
TGTGCCAGTTCCCATTCCGGGACACCTAATCAGCCCCAGCATTTT
CASSHSGTPNQPQHF
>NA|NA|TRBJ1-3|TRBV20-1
TGCAGTGCTAGAGACGGAGCCACCATATATTTT
CSARDGATIYF
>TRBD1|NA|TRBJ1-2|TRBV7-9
TGTGCCAGCAGTGGACAGGGGGCCGGAAACTATGGCTACACCTTC
CASSGQGAGNYGYTF
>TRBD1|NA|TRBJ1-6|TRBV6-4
TGTGCCAGCAGCCCGGGGGACAGGGTAAATTCACCCCTCCACTTT
CASSPGDRVNSPLHF
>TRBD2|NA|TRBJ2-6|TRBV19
TGTGCCAGTAGTATAGGGGGAGGGGCTGGGGCCAACGTCCTGACTTTC
CASSIGGGAGANVLTF
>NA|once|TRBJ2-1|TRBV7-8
TGTGCCAGCAGCTTATTTCGAATACGGGGTAACTCCTACAATGAGCAGTTCTTC
CASSLFRIRGNSYNEQFF
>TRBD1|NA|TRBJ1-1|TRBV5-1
TGCGCCAGCAGCAACCGCCAGAGACAGGGGGCGAACACTGAAGCTTTCTTT
CASSNRQRQGANTEAFF
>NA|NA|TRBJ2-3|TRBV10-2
TGCGCCAGCAGCACGGGAGACGCAGATACGCAGTATTTT
CASSTGDADTQYF
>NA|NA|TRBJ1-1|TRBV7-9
TGTGCCAGCAGCTTAGCGGGGGGATACCACACTGAAGCTTTCTTT
CASSLAGGYHTEAFF
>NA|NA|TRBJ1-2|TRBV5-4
TGTGCCAGCAGCTGGGGAGGGATCTATGGCTACACCTTC
CASSWGGIYGYTF
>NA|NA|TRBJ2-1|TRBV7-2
TGTGCCAGCAGCTCCCGGGGTTGGAATGAGCAGTTCTTC
CASSSRGWNEQFF
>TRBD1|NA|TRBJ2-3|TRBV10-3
TGTGCCATCGGGGGCAGGGGGCAAGATACGCAGTATTTT
CAIGGRGQDTQYF
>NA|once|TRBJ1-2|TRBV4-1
TGCGCCAGCAGCCAAGGGGGGACATTCGCTAACTATGGCTACACCTTC
CASSQGGTFANYGYTF
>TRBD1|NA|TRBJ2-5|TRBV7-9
TGTGCCAGCAGCTTAGGGGACAGGGGGGGTCAAGAGACCCAGTACTTC
CASSLGDRGGQETQYF
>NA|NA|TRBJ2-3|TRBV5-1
TGCGCCAGCAGCTTGCGCCTTGCACTAGCTAGCACAGATACGCAGTATTTT
CASSLRLALASTDTQYF
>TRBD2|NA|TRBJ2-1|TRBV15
TGTGCCACCAGCAGAGGCCGGACGACGGGGGGGTACAATGAGCAGTTCTTC
CATSRGRTTGGYNEQFF
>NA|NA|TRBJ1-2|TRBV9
TGTGCCAGCAGCGTGGCCTGGGGACACCCAGGCTCGGGGGGCTACACCTTC
CASSVAWGHPGSGGYTF
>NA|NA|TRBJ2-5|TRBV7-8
TGTGCCAGCAGCTCCGAAGCACTAGAGGAGACCCAGTACTTC
CASSSEALEETQYF
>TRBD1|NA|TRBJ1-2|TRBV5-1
TGCGCCAGCAGCTTGGAGGACAGGCTGCCCTACACCTTC
CASSLEDRLPYTF
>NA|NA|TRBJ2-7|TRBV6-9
TGTGCCAGCAGTTACTCGATTGGGACTTACGAGCAGTACTTC
CASSYSIGTYEQYF
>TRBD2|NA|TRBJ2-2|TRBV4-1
TGCGCCAGCAGCCGCGATCTAGCGGGGCAGCTCCTTGGGGGGGAGCTGTTTTTT
CASSRDLAGQLLGGELFF